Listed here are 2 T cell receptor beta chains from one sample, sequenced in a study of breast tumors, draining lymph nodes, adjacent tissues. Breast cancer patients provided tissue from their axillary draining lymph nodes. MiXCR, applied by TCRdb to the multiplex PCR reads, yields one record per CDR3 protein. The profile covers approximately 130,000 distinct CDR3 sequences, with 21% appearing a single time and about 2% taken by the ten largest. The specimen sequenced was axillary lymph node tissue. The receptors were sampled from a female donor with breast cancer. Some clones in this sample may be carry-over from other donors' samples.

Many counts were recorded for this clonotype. CDR3 DNA: TGTGCCAGCAGCTTCAGGGCGTCGGTCTACGAGCAGTACTTC. Protein sequence: CASSFRASVYEQYF. The chain couples TRBV27 to TRBJ2-7; D may be TRBD1 (5 bases). Germline assignment: CDR1 MNHEY and CDR2 SMNVEV (reference sequence). The CDR3 contains 14 residues. Deletions cut 6 bases from V and 3 bases from J, with 15 bases between.

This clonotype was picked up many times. In nucleotides, the CDR3 is TGCAGCCTTGGACTAGCGGGACAAGAGACCCAGTACTTC. The encoded protein is CSLGLAGQETQYF. The chain joins TRBV29-1 to TRBJ2-5, with 12 bases lining up with TRBD2. This CDR3 is built from 13 residues. The V gene's germline CDR1 is SQVTM and CDR2 ANQGSEA. V was pared by 8 bases and J by 2 bases, with 3 bases of the junction left unmatched.